One sample yielded the 28 T cell receptor beta chains listed below, sequenced in a study of T-cell reconstitution after alpha-beta-depleted transplantation in children. The library targeted TCRbeta and was prepared with unique molecular identifiers. TCRdb redid the calling of the PCR reads with MiXCR, one entry per CDR3 protein. This table has around 700,000 distinct CDR3 sequences, roughly 14% appearing once. Sequences were derived from PBMCs, sampled before TCRalphabeta/CD19-depleted stem cell transplant. The receptor source for this set is a girl aged 2-15 years with congenital amegakaryocytic thrombocytopenia, due to receive a stem cell transplant.

This clonotype turned up a few times. V is TRBV6-6 and J is TRBJ2-7; perhaps D is TRBD1 or TRBD2 (5 bases each). The V end was cut by 7 bases, the J end by 4 bases, with 14 bases between. The CDR3 loop spans 13 amino acids. Germline CDR1 and CDR2: MNHNY and SVGAGI (reference sequence). As DNA, the CDR3 is TGTGCCAGCACCCAGTGGGACGGATACGAGCAGTACTTC. Encoded protein: CASTQWDGYEQYF.

This clonotype has more than one count but fewer than ten. The chain has TRBV7-2 and TRBJ1-6; 9 bases are shared with TRBD1. This CDR3 has 13 amino acids. Germline lookup yields CDR1 SGHTA and CDR2 FQGNSA. The V segment lost 10 bases and the J segment 9 bases; nucleotides outside the gene matches: 7. The CDR3 coding sequence is TGTGCCATCGCGGGACAGGGTAGTTCACCCCTCCACTTT. It codes for CAIAGQGSSPLHF. The complete variable domain, with remaining parts taken from reference TRBV7-2 and TRBJ1-6, reads GAGVSQSPSNKVTEKGKDVELRCDPISGHTALYWYRQSLGQGLEFLIYFQGNSAPDKSGLPSDRFSAERTGGSVSTLTIQRTQQEDSAVYLCAIAGQGSSPLHFGNGTRLTVT.

This clonotype appeared many times. The chain uses TRBV12-3 or TRBV12-4 and TRBJ1-2; TRBD1 might be the D (6 bases). V was shortened by 6 bases and J by 5 bases, with 13 bases between the two germline ends. The length of the CDR3 is 13 residues. DNA of the CDR3: TGTGCCAGCAGGAAGGGGGAAACGTATGGCTACACCTTC. Protein sequence: CASRKGETYGYTF.

This clonotype appeared a few times. This chain joins TRBV7-2 and TRBJ2-7; D remains unclear. The CDR3 runs 11 residues. Deletions cut 8 bases from V and 6 bases from J, with 11 bases between. Germline CDR1 and CDR2: SGHTA and FQGNSA. CDR3 loop: CASLAAGEQYF. Written as DNA, the CDR3 is TGTGCCAGCTTGGCCGCCGGCGAGCAGTACTTC.

As to this clonotype: A much larger clone is a single base away; this may be a read error. V gene TRBV20-1 combines with J gene TRBJ2-1, with D unclear. The CDR3 consists of 12 residues. Per germline, CDR1 DFQATT and CDR2 SNEGSKA (reference sequence). As DNA, the CDR3 is TGCAGTGCTAGAGATTTCCGCAATGAGCATTTCTTC. It codes for CSARDFRNEHFF.

This clonotype was counted ten times or more. The V gene is TRBV6-1, the J gene TRBJ2-2, with 7 positions matching TRBD2. V was clipped by 3 bases and J by 4 bases; unmatched bases: 5. The CDR3 has 15 residues. CDR1 is MNHNS and CDR2 is SASEGT in the germline V gene. CDR3 nucleotides: TGTGCCAGCAGTGAGCTAGCGGCAATCACCGGGGAGCTGTTTTTT. It translates to CASSELAAITGELFF.

The chain links TRBV20-1 to TRBJ2-6, with D possibly TRBD2 on 5 matching bases. The germline CDR1 and CDR2 sequences are DFQATT and SNEGSKA (reference sequence). This CDR3 spans 14 amino acids. The V end was cut by 6 bases, the J end by 3 bases, with 12 bases between. CDR3 sequence reads: CSASGSHGANVLTF. CDR3 nucleotide sequence: TGCAGTGCGAGCGGCTCTCATGGGGCCAACGTCCTGACTTTC.

The chain combines TRBV5-1 with TRBJ1-1; TRBD1 matches 9 bases. Per the germline V gene, CDR1 is SGHRS and CDR2 is YFSETQ. The CDR3 sequence is 18 residues long. After removal of 0 bases from V and 0 bases from J, the junction contained 9 bases not matched to a gene. The CDR3 DNA reads TGCGCCAGCAGCTTGGAATTTGGGACAGGGTATATGAACACTGAAGCTTTCTTT. Protein product: CASSLEFGTGYMNTEAFF.

This clonotype has just one count. This chain uses TRBV12-3 or TRBV12-4 with TRBJ2-7; D tentatively fits TRBD1 or TRBD2 (5 bases each). Deletions cut 5 bases from V and 4 bases from J, with 15 bases between. The CDR3 runs 14 residues. The CDR3 sequence is CASSQPGRKYEQYF. As DNA, the CDR3 is TGTGCCAGCAGTCAACCGGGACGGAAGTACGAGCAGTACTTC.

The chain joins TRBV4-1 to TRBJ1-5; D not certain. Deletions cut 5 bases from V and 1 base from J, with 9 bases between. Germline CDR1 and CDR2: MGHRA and YSYEKL. The CDR3 consists of 14 residues. The CDR3 is CASSNKGSNQPQHF. CDR3 coding DNA: TGCGCCAGCAGCAATAAGGGAAGCAATCAGCCCCAGCATTTT.

The sample holds a few counts of this clonotype. The gene calls are TRBV3-1 and TRBJ2-7; 7 positions match TRBD1. The germline V gene has CDR1 LGHDT and CDR2 YNNKEL (reference sequence). Trimming cost V 6 bases and J 4 bases; bases outside gene matches: 6. This CDR3 comprises 13 residues. Here the CDR3 reads CASSPQGKYEQYF. DNA of the CDR3: TGTGCCAGCAGTCCACAGGGGAAATACGAGCAGTACTTC.

CDR3 amino acids: CASKVEAGGKNIQYF. The CDR3 DNA is TGTGCCAGCAAAGTGGAGGCAGGGGGCAAAAACATTCAGTACTTC. This chain links TRBV2 with TRBJ2-4, with 7 bases aligning to TRBD1. V lost 7 bases, J lost 3 bases, and 9 bases stayed unmatched. CDR1 is SNHLY and CDR2 is FYNNEI in the germline V gene. This CDR3 has 15 amino acids. Full variable domain (remainder filled in from reference TRBV2 and TRBJ2-4): EPEVTQTPSHQVTQMGQEVILRCVPISNHLYFYWYRQILGQKVEFLVSFYNNEISEKSEIFDDQFSVERPDGSNFTLKIRSTKLEDSAMYFCASKVEAGGKNIQYFGAGTRLSVL.

This clonotype was observed many times. The DNA of the CDR3 is TGTGCCAGCAGCCACCCCTTGACTAGCAGGAGCTCCTACGAGCAGTACTTC. As protein: CASSHPLTSRSSYEQYF. The rearrangement uses TRBV7-9 and TRBJ2-7; TRBD2 agrees at 7 bases. CDR1 is SEHNR, CDR2 FQNEAQ, per germline (reference sequence). The length of the CDR3 is 17 residues. With 5 bases clipped from V and 0 bases from J, the junction kept 13 bases outside the gene matches.

The sample holds many counts of this clonotype. The chain combines TRBV5-1 with TRBJ2-3; TRBD2 matches 9 bases. Germline CDR1 SGHRS, CDR2 YFSETQ. This CDR3 region has 15 residues. The J segment lost 3 bases and the V segment lost 0 bases, leaving 2 bases of the junction unmatched. The CDR3 sequence: CASSLVLAGTDTQYF. As DNA, the CDR3 is TGCGCCAGCAGCTTGGTTCTAGCGGGGACAGATACGCAGTATTTT.

The J gene is TRBJ2-7, the V gene TRBV20-1, with TRBD2 matching over 9 bases. This CDR3 has 15 amino acids. The V segment lost 5 bases and the J segment 6 bases; nucleotides outside the gene matches: 14. Germline-derived CDR1 and CDR2 are DFQATT and SNEGSKA (reference sequence). For the CDR3, the DNA is TGCAGTGCTTATCGGCTAGCGGGAAAGGTAGGCGAGCAGTACTTC. Its translation is CSAYRLAGKVGEQYF.

The chain uses TRBV28 and TRBJ2-3; no reliable D call. Trimming shortened V by 6 bases and J by 6 bases, and 19 bases separated the two germline ends. CDR1 is MDHEN and CDR2 is SYDVKM in the germline V gene. This CDR3 contains 15 residues. The CDR3 protein is CASSPLLPGWDTQYF. The CDR3 bases are TGTGCCAGCAGCCCTTTGCTTCCCGGCTGGGATACGCAGTATTTT.

This rearrangement joins TRBV7-9 to TRBJ2-7; perhaps TRBD1 as D (6 bases). CDR3 length equals 14 residues. Looked up from germline, CDR1 is SEHNR and CDR2 is FQNEAQ (reference sequence). V lost 1 base and J 6 bases, leaving 13 bases between the germline ends. CDR3 sequence: CASSLGRTELEQYF. The CDR3 DNA reads TGTGCCAGCAGCTTAGGTCGGACAGAACTCGAGCAGTACTTC.

In this sample, this clonotype turned up many times. The chain recombines TRBV29-1 with TRBJ2-1; D is possibly TRBD2 (6 bases). The CDR3 sequence is 13 residues long. Germline V gene lookup returns CDR1 SQVTM and CDR2 ANQGSEA. Trimming removed 4 bases at V and 8 bases at J, with 15 bases between. CDR3 coding DNA: TGCAGCGTTGCCCAAGCGGGTTTTTATGAGCAGTTCTTC. Translation: CSVAQAGFYEQFF.

This clonotype was observed once. A much larger clone lies one base from this, so it may be a read error. A read error is likely, as this CDR3 ends without the conserved phenylalanine or tryptophan. V is TRBV5-1 and J is TRBJ2-5; D call uncertain. Germline V CDR1 and CDR2: SGHRS, YFSETQ. Trimming cost V 4 bases and J 3 bases, with 4 bases left between them. The CDR3 totals 11 residues. CDR3 protein: CASSNEETQYY. In DNA form, the CDR3 reads TGCGCCAGCAGCAACGAAGAGACCCAGTACTAC.

This clonotype was seen once. V and J are TRBV12-3 or TRBV12-4 and TRBJ1-5; D is unclear. Trimming shortened V by 6 bases and J by 6 bases, and 15 bases separated the two germline ends. This CDR3 contains 14 residues. The CDR3 spells CASREEGMGQPQHF. The DNA for the CDR3 is TGTGCCAGCAGGGAAGAGGGAATGGGTCAGCCCCAGCATTTT.

This clonotype was observed a handful of times. This rearrangement joins TRBV12-3 or TRBV12-4 to TRBJ2-2; D is uncertain. The CDR3 covers 13 residues. V lost 4 bases, J lost 5 bases, and 8 bases lay in between. CDR3 loop: CASSSPTTGELFF. The CDR3 DNA reads TGTGCCAGCAGTTCCCCCACTACCGGGGAGCTGTTTTTT.

The sample holds a few counts of this clonotype. V is TRBV24-1 and J is TRBJ2-1, with 9 bases aligning to TRBD2. The CDR3 is 16 amino acids. The V segment lost 3 bases and the J segment 5 bases; nucleotides outside the gene matches: 7. Germline V CDR1 and CDR2: KGHDR, SFDVKD. This chain's CDR3 is CATSDPWAGGDNEQFF. The CDR3 DNA reads TGTGCCACCAGTGATCCCTGGGCGGGAGGGGACAATGAGCAGTTCTTC.

In this sample, this clonotype turned up many times. This chain connects TRBV29-1 to TRBJ1-1; TRBD1 matches at 10 bases. J was trimmed by 7 bases and V by 5 bases; bases with no gene match: 4. Germline CDR1 and CDR2: SQVTM and ANQGSEA. The CDR3 runs to 12 residues. The CDR3 DNA reads TGCAGCGTTCGGACAGGGGGAAGTGAAGCTTTCTTT. Protein product: CSVRTGGSEAFF.

This clonotype came up many times. The chain joins TRBV15 to TRBJ2-1; 7 bases agree with TRBD2. Germline V gene data show CDR1 as LNHNV and CDR2 as YYDKDF (reference sequence). V lost 9 bases and J lost 2; bases outside the gene matches: 7. CDR3 length equals 14 residues. The CDR3 loop reads CATQLANPYNEQFF. In nucleotides, the CDR3 is TGTGCCACTCAACTAGCGAATCCCTACAATGAGCAGTTCTTC.

This chain links TRBV21-1 with TRBJ2-1; TRBD1, the D gene given by the table, was not confirmed from the DNA. TRBV21-1 is a listed pseudogene. The CDR3 extends over 15 amino acids. The CDR3 DNA is TGTGCCAGCAGCACGGCCGGGACGGATGACAATGAGCAGTTCTTC. Its protein is CASSTAGTDDNEQFF.

Many counts were recorded for this clonotype. The rearrangement joins TRBV5-5 to TRBJ2-3; D unresolved. The CDR3 spans 12 residues. The V gene lost 7 bases and the J gene lost 6 bases, with 12 bases spanning the gap. CDR1 and CDR2 from the germline V gene are SGHKS and YYEKEE (reference sequence). DNA for the CDR3: TGTGCCAGCGCCACTCTATCGGATACGCAGTATTTT. Amino acids: CASATLSDTQYF.

The table lists this clonotype with many counts. The genes are TRBV20-1 and TRBJ2-7, with a weak D call TRBD2 (5 bases). Germline loops: CDR1 DFQATT, CDR2 SNEGSKA (reference sequence). Trimming stripped 5 bases from V and 2 bases from J, with 19 bases between. The CDR3 is made up of 15 amino acids. The DNA of the CDR3 is TGCAGTGCTGCGGCGGGCGGCTTACGAGCCTACGAGCAGTACTTC. Translation: CSAAAGGLRAYEQYF.

The rearrangement uses TRBV28 and TRBJ2-3; 11 bases agree with TRBD2. The germline CDR1 and CDR2 sequences are MDHEN and SYDVKM. V gave up 4 bases and J gave up 4 bases; unmatched junction bases: 4. The CDR3 spans 15 residues. DNA for the CDR3: TGTGCCAGCAGTTCTAGCGGGAGGCCCCCAGATACGCAGTATTTT. Translation: CASSSSGRPPDTQYF. Together with reference TRBV28 and TRBJ2-3, the CDR3 gives the full variable domain: DVKVTQSSRYLVKRTGEKVFLECVQDMDHENMFWYRQDPGLGLRLIYFSYDVKMKEKGDIPEGYSVSREKKERFSLILESASTNQTSMYLCASSSSGRPPDTQYFGPGTRLTVL.